What follows are 13 T cell receptor beta chains derived from one specimen sequenced in a study of regulatory T cells in long-lasting Graves disease (dated by TCRdb to 2020 to 2023). This specimen's time point label, interpreted: persistent/refractory GD, antithyroid drugs over 5 years with positive TRAb. RNA was extracted from PBMCs in TRIzol for both TCR sequencing and RNA sequencing. Library method: multiplex PCR. Sequencer: Illumina HiSeq 4000. iRepertoire HTBI primers and Arm-PCR amplification of CDR3 regions were used to construct TCR beta libraries. TCRdb reprocessed the public reads (quality trimming at Q25 with fastp, clone calling with MiXCR) and kept in-frame beta chains. Identical CDR3 protein sequences are pooled into one entry, listed with their most common genes and DNA. For this sample the table gives roughly 400,000 distinct CDR3 sequences, of which 21% were detected only once. The top ten constitute around 15% of the sample.

This specimen consisted of peripheral blood mononuclear cells (PBMCs), obtained when the disease was refractory, from a patient treated with antithyroid drugs. The receptors come from a female donor with Graves disease.

The table lists this clonotype with many counts. V gene TRBV2 combines with J gene TRBJ1-1; 10 nucleotides agree with TRBD1. From germline, CDR1 is SNHLY and CDR2 FYNNEI. The CDR3 is made up of 15 amino acids. With 5 bases clipped from V and 4 bases from J, the junction kept 7 bases outside the gene matches. CDR3 coding DNA: TGTGCCAGCAGTACGACAGGGGGCGGCGCCACTGAAGCTTTCTTT. Amino acids: CASSTTGGGATEAFF.

This clonotype was seen a few times. A junction end diverges from the germline sequence, so it may reflect a read error. J is TRBJ2-5 and V is TRBV10-3; a weak D match, TRBD1 (7 bases). The germline CDR1 and CDR2 sequences are ENHRY and SYGVKD. This CDR3 has 11 residues. CDR3 loop: CAISGGTDIHF. As DNA, the CDR3 is TGTGCCATCAGTGGCGGGACAGACATACACTTC.

The genes are TRBV7-9 and TRBJ2-1, with 9 positions matching TRBD1. The junction had 5 bases not matched to a gene; V was cut back by 1 base and J by 7 bases. CDR3 length: 15 residues. Germline V gene lookup returns CDR1 SEHNR and CDR2 FQNEAQ (reference sequence). In DNA, the CDR3 is TGTGCCAGCAGCTTAGGGGACAGGGAGACAAATGAGCAGTTCTTC. This encodes CASSLGDRETNEQFF.

This clonotype was counted ten times or more. CDR3: CASSQLRSPLHF. For the CDR3, the DNA is TGTGCCAGCAGCCAACTCCGTTCACCCCTCCACTTT. V usage is TRBV3-1 and J usage is TRBJ1-6; the D is unclear. Per the germline V gene, CDR1 is LGHDT and CDR2 is YNNKEL (reference sequence). The CDR3 runs to 12 residues. V lost 2 bases and J 9 bases, leaving 5 bases between the germline ends.

In its sample, this clonotype was seen a few times. The rearrangement joins TRBV5-1 to TRBJ1-1; D might be TRBD1 (5 bases). This CDR3 has 15 amino acids. V lost 0 bases and J 1 base, leaving 10 bases between the germline ends. Germline V CDR1 and CDR2: SGHRS, YFSETQ. The DNA of the CDR3 is TGCGCCAGCAGCTTGGAGGGACGGCCGAACACTGAAGCTTTCTTT. It is translated as CASSLEGRPNTEAFF.

Ten or more counts support this clonotype. V and J are TRBV30 and TRBJ2-5; D is undetermined. Trimming shortened V by 3 bases and J by 5 bases, and 10 bases separated the two germline ends. This CDR3 contains 12 residues. Germline assignment: CDR1 GTSNPN and CDR2 SVGIG (reference sequence). CDR3 sequence: CAWRRVGETQYF. As DNA, the CDR3 is TGTGCCTGGAGAAGGGTAGGGGAGACCCAGTACTTC.

The chain carries TRBV20-1 and TRBJ2-1, with 8 bases aligning to TRBD2. V gave up 6 bases and J gave up 8 bases; unmatched junction bases: 21. In germline, CDR1 is DFQATT, CDR2 SNEGSKA (reference sequence). The CDR3 has 17 amino acids. CDR3 protein: CSAKSVGGLGLGDEQFF. For the CDR3, the DNA is TGCAGTGCCAAGTCCGTGGGGGGACTAGGGCTCGGCGATGAGCAGTTCTTC.

This chain connects TRBV19 to TRBJ1-5, with 9 bases matching TRBD1. V was pared by 6 bases and J by 4 bases, with 13 bases of the junction left unmatched. CDR1 and CDR2 from the germline V gene are LNHDA and SQIVND (reference sequence). This CDR3 spans 17 amino acids. The CDR3 region has the DNA TGTGCCAGTAGACTGAGAACAGGGGGCGCCTTAAATCAGCCCCAGCATTTT. As protein: CASRLRTGGALNQPQHF.

This clonotype was recorded at least ten times. The chain combines TRBV27 with TRBJ1-5, with a possible D match to TRBD1 (6 bases). The CDR3 has 15 residues. Germline V gives CDR1 MNHEY, CDR2 SMNVEV (reference sequence). V was pared by 6 bases and J by 5 bases, with 17 bases between. Here the CDR3 reads CASRADSLRDQPQHF. The CDR3 coding sequence is TGTGCCAGCAGAGCGGACAGCTTAAGGGATCAGCCCCAGCATTTT.

V gene TRBV2 combines with J gene TRBJ2-1, with TRBD2 identical over 14 bases. V was pared by 8 bases and J by 1 base, with 19 bases of the junction left unmatched. CDR3 length: 21 amino acids. Per germline, CDR1 SNHLY and CDR2 FYNNEI. This chain's CDR3 is CASSTTLTSGRALTSYNEQFF. CDR3 coding DNA: TGTGCCAGCTCTACAACCCTGACTAGCGGGAGGGCCCTTACTTCCTACAATGAGCAGTTCTTC. Based on the CDR3 plus reference TRBV2 and TRBJ2-1, the full variable domain is EPEVTQTPSHQVTQMGQEVILRCVPISNHLYFYWYRQILGQKVEFLVSFYNNEISEKSEIFDDQFSVERPDGSNFTLKIRSTKLEDSAMYFCASSTTLTSGRALTSYNEQFFGPGTRLTVL.

This chain uses TRBV29-1 with TRBJ2-7, with 9 bases aligning to TRBD1. V gave up 1 base and J gave up 3 bases; unmatched junction bases: 7. Germline V gives CDR1 SQVTM, CDR2 ANQGSEA. The CDR3 is made up of 15 amino acids. CDR3 sequence: CSVEVGGQGDYEQYF. The CDR3 DNA reads as TGCAGCGTTGAAGTCGGGGGACAGGGCGACTACGAGCAGTACTTC.

This clonotype occurred many times. The V gene is TRBV27, the J gene TRBJ2-7; D ambiguous. V lost 2 bases and J 2 bases, leaving 16 bases between the germline ends. This CDR3 is built from 16 residues. The germline CDR1 and CDR2 sequences are MNHEY and SMNVEV (reference sequence). DNA for the CDR3: TGTGCCAGCAGTTTAAGCTGGGTTGCGTCGACCTACGAGCAGTACTTC. Its translation is CASSLSWVASTYEQYF.

Many counts were recorded for this clonotype. The chain recombines TRBV6-2 or TRBV6-3 with TRBJ1-1; D unresolved. The CDR3 spans 14 residues. Trimming took 7 bases from V and 2 from J, leaving 14 bases between them. Per the germline V gene, CDR1 is MNHEY and CDR2 is SVGEGT. The CDR3 sequence is CASTRGGPNTEAFF. CDR3 sequence (DNA): TGTGCCAGCACCAGAGGTGGTCCTAACACTGAAGCTTTCTTT.